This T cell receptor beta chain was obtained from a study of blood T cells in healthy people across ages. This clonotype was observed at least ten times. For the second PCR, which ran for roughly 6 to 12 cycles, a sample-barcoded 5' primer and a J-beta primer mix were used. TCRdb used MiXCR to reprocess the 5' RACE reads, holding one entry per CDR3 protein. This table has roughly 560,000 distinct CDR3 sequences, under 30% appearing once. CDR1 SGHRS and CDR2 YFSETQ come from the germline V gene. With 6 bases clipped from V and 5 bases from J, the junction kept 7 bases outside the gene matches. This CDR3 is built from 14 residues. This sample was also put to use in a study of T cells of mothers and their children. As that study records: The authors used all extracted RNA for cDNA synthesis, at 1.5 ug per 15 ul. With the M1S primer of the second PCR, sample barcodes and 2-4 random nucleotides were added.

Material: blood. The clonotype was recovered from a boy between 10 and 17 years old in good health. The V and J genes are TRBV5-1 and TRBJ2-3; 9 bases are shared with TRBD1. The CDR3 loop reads CASTRDRVGDTQYF. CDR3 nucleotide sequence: TGCGCCAGCACCCGGGACAGGGTTGGAGATACGCAGTATTTT.